This T cell receptor (beta chain) was sequenced during a study of T cells expressing NK-cell markers. The CDR3 length is 14 residues. In germline, CDR1 is SNHLY, CDR2 FYNNEI. The authors made TCR beta cDNA libraries by 5'RACE template switching. This switching added a universal primer site and UMIs. TCRdb re-called the 5' RACE reads and gives one entry per CDR3 protein, without DNA. This listing includes about 170,000 distinct CDR3 sequences. The V and J genes are TRBV2 and TRBJ2-7; without DNA, the TCRdb call of TRBD1 cannot be checked. The source of this sequence is a man aged 18-75 years in good health. Sequencing input: blood T cells: a sorted CD56 or NKG2C T cell subset, CD4+ or CD8+ T cells, or bulk PBMC T cells (not recorded which). The CDR3 loop is CASRGQRGNYEQYF. Combining the CDR3 with reference TRBV2 and TRBJ2-7 gives the whole variable domain EPEVTQTPSHQVTQMGQEVILRCVPISNHLYFYWYRQILGQKVEFLVSFYNNEISEKSEIFDDQFSVERPDGSNFTLKIRSTKLEDSAMYFCASRGQRGNYEQYFGPGTRLTVT.